The TCR beta chain described here comes from a study of T cells after yellow fever vaccination. Losses at the gene ends were 4 bases for V and 1 base for J; bases not matched to a gene: 7. The germline V gene has CDR1 KGHDR and CDR2 SFDVKD. This CDR3 contains 16 residues. This clonotype was picked up a small number of times. Each CDR3 protein is one row after TCRdb ran MiXCR on the 5' RACE reads. This repertoire shows hundreds of thousands of distinct CDR3 sequences, roughly 12% found once; its top ten account for 14% to 15%. The gene calls are TRBV24-1 and TRBJ2-3; 7 nucleotides agree with TRBD2. The clonotype comes from a man aged 25 to 40 who received the YFV17D yellow fever vaccine. The sequences come from PBMCs, collected on the day of the yellow fever booster vaccination. Written as DNA, the CDR3 is TGTGCCACCAGTGACCCCGGGAGGCAGGGCACAGATACGCAGTATTTT. Its translation is CATSDPGRQGTDTQYF.